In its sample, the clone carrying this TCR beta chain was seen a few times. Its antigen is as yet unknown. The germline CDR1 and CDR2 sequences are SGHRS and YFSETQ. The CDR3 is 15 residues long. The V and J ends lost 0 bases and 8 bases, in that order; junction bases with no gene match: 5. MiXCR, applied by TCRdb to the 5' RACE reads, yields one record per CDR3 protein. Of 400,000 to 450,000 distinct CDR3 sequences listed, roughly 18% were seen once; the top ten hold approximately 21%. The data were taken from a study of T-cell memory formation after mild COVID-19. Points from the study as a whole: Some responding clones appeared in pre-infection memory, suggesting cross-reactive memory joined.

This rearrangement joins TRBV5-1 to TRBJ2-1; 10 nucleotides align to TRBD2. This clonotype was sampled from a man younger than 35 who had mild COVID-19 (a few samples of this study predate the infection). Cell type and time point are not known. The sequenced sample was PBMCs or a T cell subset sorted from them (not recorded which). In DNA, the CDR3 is TGCGCCAGCAGCTTGGGTAGCGGGGGGCACGATGAGCAGTTCTTC. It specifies CASSLGSGGHDEQFF.